Listed below are T cell receptor beta chains from one sample, sequenced in a study of T cell responses to AZD1222 COVID-19 vaccine. Clones were read by immunoSEQ multiplex PCR, and TCRdb kept only the in-frame ones, dropping some. Of tens of thousands of clones listed, over 75% were seen once; the top ten hold roughly 10%. The sample was peripheral blood, taken on day 0 of AZD1222 vaccination. These receptors came from an adult in good health. Both conserved end residues are part of each CDR3. Each record gives: D gene, J gene, clone size, V gene, CDR3 DNA, CDR3 protein. A D gene is named only where the DNA matches it firmly. Clone size, where shown, is once, few, many, or a class for clones that have expanded.

>TRBD2|TRBJ2-7|NA|TRBV3-1/TRBV3-2
TGTGCCAGCAGCAGAACCGGGACTAGCGGGGGTAGCTCCTACGAGCAGTACTTC
CASSRTGTSGGSSYEQYF
>NA|TRBJ1-2|NA|TRBV6-6
TGTGCCAGCAGAACGACTCGGCAAGGGGGTGCCTATGGCTACACCTTC
CASRTTRQGGAYGYTF
>NA|TRBJ1-3|NA|TRBV18
TGTGCCAGCTCACCAGCGGCTCCGAGCTCTGGAAACACCATATATTTT
CASSPAAPSSGNTIYF
>NA|TRBJ2-2|few|TRBV7-2
TGTGCCAGCAGCTTAAATATGTTTTGGTCCGGGGAGCTGTTTTTT
CASSLNMFWSGELFF
>TRBD1|TRBJ2-2|NA|TRBV5-1
TGCGCCAGCCGGATCGGGACAGAAGCTAACACCGGGGAGCTGTTTTTT
CASRIGTEANTGELFF
>NA|TRBJ1-3|NA|TRBV7-2
TGTGCCAGCAGCCCTAGACAGATTAGAAACACCATATATTTT
CASSPRQIRNTIYF
>NA|TRBJ1-4|NA|TRBV5-1
TGCGCCAGCAGCTTGGGGGGGACTAATGAAAAACTGTTTTTT
CASSLGGTNEKLFF
>TRBD1|TRBJ2-7|NA|TRBV5-1
TGCGCCAGCAGGACAGGGGAGTACGAGCAGTACTTC
CASRTGEYEQYF
>NA|TRBJ1-2|NA|TRBV3-1/TRBV3-2
TGTGCCAGCAGACAAGAAGGGGGTACGGATGGCTACACCTTC
CASRQEGGTDGYTF
>NA|TRBJ2-7|NA|TRBV20-1
TGCAGTGCTAGTTCGGCAGAATACGAGCAGTACTTC
CSASSAEYEQYF
>TRBD1|TRBJ1-2|once|TRBV3-1/TRBV3-2
TGTGCCAGCAGCCTGCTCGGACAGGAAGGCTACACCTTC
CASSLLGQEGYTF
>NA|TRBJ1-2|NA|TRBV7-2
TGTGCCAGCAGCGTAGAACCGTGGAGGGCACCTAACTATGGCTACACCTTC
CASSVEPWRAPNYGYTF
>NA|TRBJ1-1|NA|TRBV6-5
TGTGCCAGCAGTTATGAGGGGGACACTGAAGCTTTCTTT
CASSYEGDTEAFF
>NA|TRBJ1-1|NA|TRBV7-9
TGTGCCAGCAGCTTAGAGGCGGGTTCTTCTGGAGGTTTCTTT
CASSLEAGSSGGFF
>TRBD2|TRBJ2-3|NA|TRBV7-2
TGTGCCAGCAGCTTAGCCCTAGCGGGAGTCACGTCAGATACGCAGTATTTT
CASSLALAGVTSDTQYF
>NA|TRBJ1-6|NA|TRBV4-1
TGCGCCAGCAGCCAAGAAGGCTCTGTGGGGCCAAATTCACCCCTCCACTTT
CASSQEGSVGPNSPLHF
>NA|TRBJ1-4|NA|TRBV5-1
TGCGCCAGCAGCTTACAGGGCCTAACAACTAATGAAAAACTGTTTTTT
CASSLQGLTTNEKLFF
>NA|TRBJ2-7|NA|TRBV30
TGTGCCTGGGGGCGGACTCCTAAAGCCTACGAGCAGTACTTC
CAWGRTPKAYEQYF
>NA|TRBJ1-5|NA|TRBV4-1
TGCGCCAGCAGCCAGGGACACGATCAGCCCCAGCATTTT
CASSQGHDQPQHF
>NA|TRBJ2-5|once|TRBV18
TGTGCCAGCTCACCGGGGGGAGGATACCAAGAGACCCAGTACTTC
CASSPGGGYQETQYF
>NA|TRBJ2-7|NA|TRBV11-2
TGTGCCAGCAGCTCCGGGACCTCCTACGAGCAGTACTTC
CASSSGTSYEQYF
>NA|TRBJ2-7|NA|TRBV27
TGTGCCAGCAGTTTCTCCACGGGTGGCGAGCAGTACTTC
CASSFSTGGEQYF
>NA|TRBJ1-5|few|TRBV24-1
TGTGCCACCAGTGCGGGAGGAGGGGCAAATCAGCCCCAGCATTTT
CATSAGGGANQPQHF
>NA|TRBJ1-6|NA|TRBV6-5
TGTGCCAGCAGTTCCGGGCGAGAAGGAGGCTATTCACCCCTCCACTTT
CASSSGREGGYSPLHF
>NA|TRBJ2-2|NA|TRBV24-1
TGTGCCACCAGTGATTTCAGGGGCACCGGGGAGCTGTTTTTT
CATSDFRGTGELFF
>NA|TRBJ1-1|NA|TRBV28
TGTGCCAGCAGGCGGAGGGGTGAAGCTTTCTTT
CASRRRGEAFF
>NA|TRBJ2-3|NA|TRBV6-5
TGTGCCAGCAGATCGGACAGTAGCACAGATACGCAGTATTTT
CASRSDSSTDTQYF
>NA|TRBJ1-1|NA|TRBV6-6
TGTGCCAGCAGTTACGCGACAGAGGGAACTGAAGCTTTCTTT
CASSYATEGTEAFF
>NA|TRBJ1-6|NA|TRBV7-2
TGTGCCAGCAGCGCCAACGGGGAACCCCTCCACTTT
CASSANGEPLHF
>TRBD1|TRBJ2-1|NA|TRBV6-5
TGTGCCAGCAGTTACTCGTCCAGGGGGCCCTACAATGAGCAGTTCTTC
CASSYSSRGPYNEQFF
>TRBD1|TRBJ2-3|NA|TRBV5-1
TGCGCCAGCAGCTACACAGGGGGGCGCACAGATACGCAGTATTTT
CASSYTGGRTDTQYF
>TRBD1|TRBJ1-1|NA|TRBV3-1/TRBV3-2
TGTGCCAGCAGCCGCTCCGGGACAGTTGAAGCTTTCTTT
CASSRSGTVEAFF
>TRBD2|TRBJ2-1|few|TRBV15
TGTGCCACCAGCAGAGAACCGGGACTAGTGAATGAGCAGTTCTTC
CATSREPGLVNEQFF
>NA|TRBJ2-1|NA|TRBV5-1
TGCGCCAGCAGCTTGCCGGGGGCAGACTACAATGAGCAGTTCTTC
CASSLPGADYNEQFF
>NA|TRBJ2-7|NA|TRBV5-5
TGTGCCAGCACCCGCGCGGGACCCTCCTACGAGCAGTACTTC
CASTRAGPSYEQYF
>NA|TRBJ2-3|NA|TRBV11-3
TGTGCCAGCAGCTTACAGTTGGGACCGCAGTATTTT
CASSLQLGPQYF
>NA|TRBJ2-2|NA|TRBV7-3
TGTGCCAGCAGCTTGGAACAGGGAGGGACCGGGGAGCTGTTTTTT
CASSLEQGGTGELFF
>NA|TRBJ1-1|NA|TRBV7-9
TGTGCCAGCAGCCCAGGACAGATTGCGACCACTGAAGCTTTCTTT
CASSPGQIATTEAFF
>TRBD1|TRBJ2-1|NA|TRBV27
TGTGCCAGCAGTACAATTCGACCGGGACAGGGGGCAAATGAGCAGTTCTTC
CASSTIRPGQGANEQFF
>TRBD2|TRBJ2-3|NA|TRBV18
TGTGCCAGCTCACTAGGGACTAGCGGGACCTCAGATACGCAGTATTTT
CASSLGTSGTSDTQYF
>TRBD1|TRBJ1-1|NA|TRBV6-4
TGTGCCAGCAGTGCGGACAGGGGGCAAACTGAAGCTTTCTTT
CASSADRGQTEAFF
>TRBD1|TRBJ1-2|NA|TRBV28
TGTGCCAGCAGTGATACCGGGACAGGGGGCTTCTATGGCTACACCTTC
CASSDTGTGGFYGYTF
>NA|TRBJ1-2|few|TRBV5-1
TGCGCCAGCAGCTTGGGTGTATCGGGGAGCTATGGCTACACCTTC
CASSLGVSGSYGYTF
>NA|TRBJ2-1|NA|TRBV11-1
TGTGCCAGCAGCTTCGGCGGAGGTCTCTACAATGAGCAGTTCTTC
CASSFGGGLYNEQFF
>NA|TRBJ2-7|NA|TRBV29-1
TGCAGCGTTGAGCGGAGCTCCTACGAGCAGTACTTC
CSVERSSYEQYF
>NA|TRBJ2-3|NA|TRBV7-3
TGTGCCAGCAGCACAAAATTGGCTAGGGACTCCACAGATACGCAGTATTTT
CASSTKLARDSTDTQYF
>TRBD1|TRBJ1-2|NA|TRBV7-9
TGTGCCAGCAGCGGGACCGGGACAGCGAACTATGGCTACACCTTC
CASSGTGTANYGYTF
>NA|TRBJ2-7|NA|TRBV30
TGTGCCTGGAGTATCGTAGGCTACGAGCAGTACTTC
CAWSIVGYEQYF
>NA|TRBJ2-5|NA|TRBV4-1
TGCGCCAGCAGCCAAGAAGTCAGGGGGGCGCAGACCCAGTACTTC
CASSQEVRGAQTQYF
>NA|TRBJ1-4|NA|TRBV10-3
TGTGCCATCAGTGACAGCACTAATGAAAAACTGTTTTTT
CAISDSTNEKLFF
>NA|TRBJ2-3|NA|TRBV7-3
TGTGCCAGCAGCCGGGGGTTCGGGGATACGCAGTATTTT
CASSRGFGDTQYF
>NA|TRBJ2-4|NA|TRBV12-3/TRBV12-4
TGTGCCAGCACCGAGTGGGGAGGAAACATTCAGTACTTC
CASTEWGGNIQYF